These 10 T cell receptor beta chains originate from one sample sequenced in a study of spatial heterogeneity in lung cancer. Using its own MiXCR run on the 5' RACE reads, TCRdb lists one record per CDR3 protein. The profile shows thousands of distinct CDR3 sequences, around 52% of them singletons. Indicated time point: blood at routine non-recurrence follow-up after resection. Specimen: PBMCs, collected at follow-up. The source is a male donor with early-stage non-small cell lung cancer.

Points on this clonotype: Being off target in a library aimed at alpha chains, this beta chain has a size of little meaning. The V call is TRBV6-6, the J call TRBJ2-7; either TRBD1 or TRBD2 may fit D (5 bases each). Germline values: CDR1 MNHNY, CDR2 SVGAGI (reference sequence). Deletions cut 6 bases from V and 5 bases from J, with 26 bases between. The CDR3 extends over 17 amino acids. CDR3 sequence reads: CASSPLGTVPPEDEQYF. The CDR3, as DNA: TGTGCCAGCAGCCCATTGGGGACGGTTCCCCCCGAGGACGAGCAGTACTTC.

For this clonotype: Within a library made for alpha chains, this beta chain is off target, and its count is uninformative. The V and J genes are TRBV27 and TRBJ2-3; 8 bases agree with TRBD1. The CDR3 spans 14 residues. Germline loops: CDR1 MNHEY, CDR2 SMNVEV (reference sequence). V gave up 7 bases and J gave up 5 bases; unmatched junction bases: 8. The CDR3: CASNPDRAKDTQYF. CDR3 DNA sequence: TGTGCCAGCAACCCGGACAGGGCTAAAGATACGCAGTATTTT.

Regarding this clonotype: The library was designed around alpha chains, so this beta chain is a stray read whose abundance carries little weight. The J gene is TRBJ2-2, the V gene TRBV7-9; TRBD2 might be the D (6 bases). The germline V gene encodes CDR1 SEHNR and CDR2 FQNEAQ (reference sequence). The CDR3 runs 13 residues. The CDR3 DNA is TGTGCGATGGAGGGGAGAGGCACCGGGGAGCTGTTTTTT. Translation: CAMEGRGTGELFF. The whole variable domain, filled in from reference TRBV7-9 and TRBJ2-2, reads DTGVSQNPRHKITKRGQNVTFRCDPISEHNRLYWYRQTLGQGPEFLTYFQNEAQLEKSRLLSDRFSAERPKGSFSTLEIQRTEQGDSAMYLCAMEGRGTGELFFGEGSRLTVL.

Comment on this clonotype: Since it is a stray read in a library aimed at alpha chains, this beta chain has a size that is not meaningful. V and J are TRBV7-2 and TRBJ2-2; TRBD1 agrees at 7 bases. CDR1 is SGHTA and CDR2 is FQGNSA in the germline V gene. The V and J ends lost 3 bases and 6 bases, in that order; junction bases with no gene match: 10. This CDR3 has 16 residues. The CDR3, as DNA: TGTGCCAGCAGCTTTTTTGACAGGGTTAATGCCGGGGAGCTGTTTTTT. Encoded protein: CASSFFDRVNAGELFF.

Of note for this clonotype: Since the library was made to target alpha chains, this beta chain is a stray read and its abundance is not meaningful. This chain connects TRBV6-1 to TRBJ2-5; TRBD1 or TRBD2 may be the D gene (5 bases each). Germline CDR1 MNHNS, CDR2 SASEGT. The CDR3 is 18 amino acids. V lost 0 bases, J lost 5 bases, and 22 bases lay in between. The CDR3 nucleotides read TGTGCCAGCAGTGAAGCACCGGTAGTTCGGGGCCAGCGGGAGACCCAGTACTTC. It yields the protein CASSEAPVVRGQRETQYF.

To note about this clonotype: Within a library made for alpha chains, this beta chain is off target, and its count is uninformative. The rearrangement joins TRBV29-1 to TRBJ2-7, with D perhaps matching TRBD2 (6 bases). V was pared by 3 bases and J by 2 bases, with 17 bases between. This CDR3 is built from 15 residues. Germline V CDR1 and CDR2: SQVTM, ANQGSEA. The chain's CDR3 is CSVELGGRSAYEQYF. The CDR3 bases are TGCAGCGTTGAGCTCGGAGGGAGAAGCGCCTACGAGCAGTACTTC.

A remark on this clonotype: This beta chain lies outside the target of a library built for alpha chains; its clone size means little. This chain connects TRBV6-4 to TRBJ1-1; TRBD1 matches at 8 bases. Germline values: CDR1 MRHNA, CDR2 SNTAGT. CDR3 length: 16 amino acids. J lost 10 bases, V lost 5 bases, and 18 bases had no gene match. In DNA form, the CDR3 reads TGTGCCAGCAGTTCTACGTACGACAGGGGAAGAGCGGGAGCTTTCTTT. Translated, it gives CASSSTYDRGRAGAFF.

This clonotype appeared once. A library prepared for alpha chains yielded this beta chain as an off-target read; its size is of little meaning. V gene TRBV7-3 combines with J gene TRBJ2-3, with unresolved D. The CDR3 length is 13 residues. The ends were cut back, 1 base at V and 8 bases at J, with 10 bases in the middle. Per germline, CDR1 SGHTA and CDR2 FQGTGA. CDR3 protein: CASSLNRGGTQYF. For the CDR3, the DNA is TGTGCCAGCAGCTTAAACCGCGGTGGTACGCAGTATTTT.

This clonotype is a singleton in its sample. Little can be read into the size of this beta chain, an off-target read in a library designed for alpha chains. V is TRBV6-6 and J is TRBJ2-5; 8 bases align to TRBD2. Germline CDR1 MNHNY, CDR2 SVGAGI (reference sequence). V was clipped by 2 bases and J by 10 bases; unmatched bases: 6. The CDR3 is made up of 13 amino acids. The CDR3 protein is CASSYPLSGSQYF. In DNA form, the CDR3 reads TGTGCCAGCAGTTACCCCCTAAGCGGGAGCCAGTACTTC.

This clonotype was counted a few times. The library was built for alpha chains, so this beta chain is an off-target read and its size means little. The chain has TRBV5-1 and TRBJ2-2; perhaps TRBD1 as D (6 bases). The CDR3 extends over 16 amino acids. Deletions cut 1 base from V and 1 base from J, with 11 bases between. Per germline, CDR1 SGHRS and CDR2 YFSETQ. Here the CDR3 DNA reads TGCGCCAGCAGCTTGTTCGGGACAAGGAACACCGGGGAGCTGTTTTTT. This codes for CASSLFGTRNTGELFF.